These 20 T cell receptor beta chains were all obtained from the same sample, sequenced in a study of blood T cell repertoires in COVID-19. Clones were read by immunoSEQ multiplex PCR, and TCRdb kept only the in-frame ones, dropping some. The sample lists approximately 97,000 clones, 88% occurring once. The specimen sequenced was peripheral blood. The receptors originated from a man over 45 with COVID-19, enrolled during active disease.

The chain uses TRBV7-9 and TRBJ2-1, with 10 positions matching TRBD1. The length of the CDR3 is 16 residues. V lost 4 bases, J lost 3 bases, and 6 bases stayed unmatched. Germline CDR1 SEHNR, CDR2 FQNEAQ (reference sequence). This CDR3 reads CASSSPGQGLYNEQFF. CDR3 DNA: TGTGCCAGCAGCTCCCCGGGACAGGGGCTCTACAATGAGCAGTTCTTC.

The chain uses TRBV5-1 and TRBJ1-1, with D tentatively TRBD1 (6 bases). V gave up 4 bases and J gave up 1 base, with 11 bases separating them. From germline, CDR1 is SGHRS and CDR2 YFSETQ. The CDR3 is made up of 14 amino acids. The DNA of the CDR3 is TGCGCCAGCAGCGGTGACAGGACGAACACTGAAGCTTTCTTT. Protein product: CASSGDRTNTEAFF.

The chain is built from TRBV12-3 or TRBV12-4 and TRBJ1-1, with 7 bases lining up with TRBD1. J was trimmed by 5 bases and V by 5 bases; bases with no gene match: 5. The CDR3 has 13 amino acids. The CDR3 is CASSQTGYTEAFF. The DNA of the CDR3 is TGTGCCAGCAGTCAGACAGGGTATACTGAAGCTTTCTTT.

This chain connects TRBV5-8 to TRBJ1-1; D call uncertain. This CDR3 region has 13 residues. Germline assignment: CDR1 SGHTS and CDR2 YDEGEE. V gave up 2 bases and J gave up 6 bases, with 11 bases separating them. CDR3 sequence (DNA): TGTGCCAGCAGCTTACCTCCGGAGGCTGAAGCTTTCTTT. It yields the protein CASSLPPEAEAFF.

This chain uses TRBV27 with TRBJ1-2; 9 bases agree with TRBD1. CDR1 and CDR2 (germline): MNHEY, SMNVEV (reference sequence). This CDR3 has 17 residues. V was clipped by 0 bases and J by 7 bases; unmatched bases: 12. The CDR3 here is CASSLSSVLQGAGGYTF. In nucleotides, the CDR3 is TGTGCCAGCAGTTTATCGTCGGTATTACAGGGGGCTGGTGGCTACACCTTC.

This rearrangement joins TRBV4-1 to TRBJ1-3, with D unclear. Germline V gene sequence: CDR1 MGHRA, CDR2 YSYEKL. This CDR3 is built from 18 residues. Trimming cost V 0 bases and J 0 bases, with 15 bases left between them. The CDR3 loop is CASSQDLAGRSSGNTIYF. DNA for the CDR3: TGCGCCAGCAGCCAAGATCTGGCAGGCCGCTCCTCTGGAAACACCATATATTTT.

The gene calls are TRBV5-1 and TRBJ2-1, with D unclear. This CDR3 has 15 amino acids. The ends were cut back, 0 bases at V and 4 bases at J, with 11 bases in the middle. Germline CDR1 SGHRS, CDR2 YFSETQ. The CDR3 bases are TGCGCCAGCAGCTTGGTGACGGGTGCTTACAATGAGCAGTTCTTC. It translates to CASSLVTGAYNEQFF.

CDR3 bases: TGTGCCAGCAGTCTACGCAACTTGTACGAGCAGTACTTC. Its protein is CASSLRNLYEQYF. V and J are TRBV6-2 or TRBV6-3 and TRBJ2-7; D remains unclear. This CDR3 is 13 amino acids long. V was cut by 5 bases and J by 4 bases, with 12 bases left in between. Germline V gene lookup returns CDR1 MNHEY and CDR2 SVGEGT.

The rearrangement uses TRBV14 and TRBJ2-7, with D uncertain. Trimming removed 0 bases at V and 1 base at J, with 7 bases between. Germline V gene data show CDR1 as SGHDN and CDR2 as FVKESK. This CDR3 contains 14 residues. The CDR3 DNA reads TGTGCCAGCAGCCAAGACAGGATGTCCTACGAGCAGTACTTC. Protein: CASSQDRMSYEQYF. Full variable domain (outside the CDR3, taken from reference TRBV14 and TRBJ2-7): EAGVTQFPSHSVIEKGQTVTLRCDPISGHDNLYWYRRVMGKEIKFLLHFVKESKQDESGMPNNRFLAERTGGTYSTLKVQPAELEDSGVYFCASSQDRMSYEQYFGPGTRLTVT.

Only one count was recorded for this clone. The CDR3 sequence is CASSLSSGGGETQYF. Here the CDR3 DNA reads TGTGCCAGCAGCTTGTCTAGCGGGGGGGGAGAGACCCAGTACTTC. The chain joins TRBV5-4 to TRBJ2-5, with TRBD2 identical over 12 bases. J gave up 4 bases and V 1 base, and 2 bases lay outside the gene matches. The length of the CDR3 is 15 residues. Germline CDR1 SGHNT, CDR2 YYREEE (reference sequence).

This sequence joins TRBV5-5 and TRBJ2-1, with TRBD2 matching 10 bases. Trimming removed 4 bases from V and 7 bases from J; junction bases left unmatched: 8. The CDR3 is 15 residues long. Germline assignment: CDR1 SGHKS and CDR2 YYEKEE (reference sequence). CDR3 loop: CASSLGLALINEQFF. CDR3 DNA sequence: TGTGCCAGCAGCCTGGGACTAGCGTTAATTAATGAGCAGTTCTTC.

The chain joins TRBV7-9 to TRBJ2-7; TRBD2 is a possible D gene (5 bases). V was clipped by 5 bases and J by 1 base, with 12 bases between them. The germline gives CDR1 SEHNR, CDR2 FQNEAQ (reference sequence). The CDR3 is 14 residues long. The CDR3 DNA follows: TGTGCCAGCAGCCCCTCTGCGGGTTCCTACGAGCAGTACTTC. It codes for CASSPSAGSYEQYF.

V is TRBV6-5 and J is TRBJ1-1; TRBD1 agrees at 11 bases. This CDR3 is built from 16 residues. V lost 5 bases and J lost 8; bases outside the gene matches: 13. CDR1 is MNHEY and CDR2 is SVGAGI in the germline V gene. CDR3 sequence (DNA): TGTGCCAGCAGTCACTTTCCGGGACAGGGGGTAACGGAAGCTTTCTTT. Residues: CASSHFPGQGVTEAFF.

CDR3 region: CASSTTSFHEQFF. The CDR3 nucleotides are TGTGCCAGTAGTACGACTAGCTTTCATGAGCAGTTCTTC. V and J are TRBV19 and TRBJ2-1, with 7 bases fitting TRBD2. V lost 4 bases, J lost 8 bases, and 5 bases stayed unmatched. Germline CDR1 LNHDA, CDR2 SQIVND (reference sequence). The CDR3 totals 13 residues. The full variable domain, with the rest looked up from reference TRBV19 and TRBJ2-1, is DGGITQSPKYLFRKEGQNVTLSCEQNLNHDAMYWYRQDPGQGLRLIYYSQIVNDFQKGDIAEGYSVSREKKESFPLTVTSAQKNPTAFYLCASSTTSFHEQFFGPGTRLTVL.

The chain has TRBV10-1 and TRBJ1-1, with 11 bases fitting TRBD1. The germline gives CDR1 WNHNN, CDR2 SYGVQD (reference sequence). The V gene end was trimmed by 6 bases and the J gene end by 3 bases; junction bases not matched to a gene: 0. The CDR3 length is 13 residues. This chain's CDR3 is CASRDRGHTEAFF. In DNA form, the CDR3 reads TGCGCCAGCAGGGACAGGGGGCACACTGAAGCTTTCTTT.

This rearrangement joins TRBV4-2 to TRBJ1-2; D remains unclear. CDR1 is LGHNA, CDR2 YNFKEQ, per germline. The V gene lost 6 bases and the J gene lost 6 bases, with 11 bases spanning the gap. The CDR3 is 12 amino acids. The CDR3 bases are TGTGCCAGCAGACACGACACCAATGGCTACACCTTC. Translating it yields CASRHDTNGYTF.

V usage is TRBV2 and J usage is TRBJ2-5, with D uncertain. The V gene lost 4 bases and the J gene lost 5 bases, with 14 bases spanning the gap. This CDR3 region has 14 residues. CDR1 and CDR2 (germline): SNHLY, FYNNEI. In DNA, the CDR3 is TGTGCCAGCAGTGCCCTATTAGTTACCGAGACCCAGTACTTC. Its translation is CASSALLVTETQYF.

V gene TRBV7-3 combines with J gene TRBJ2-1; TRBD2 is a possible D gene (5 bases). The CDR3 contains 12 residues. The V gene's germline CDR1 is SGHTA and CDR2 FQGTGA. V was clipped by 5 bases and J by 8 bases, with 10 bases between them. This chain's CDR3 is CASSHAGDEQFF. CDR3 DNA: TGTGCCAGCAGCCACGCCGGGGATGAGCAGTTCTTC.

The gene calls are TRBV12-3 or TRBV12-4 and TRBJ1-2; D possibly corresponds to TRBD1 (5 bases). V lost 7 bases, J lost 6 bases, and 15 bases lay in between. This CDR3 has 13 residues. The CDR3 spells CASTLDTGDGYTF. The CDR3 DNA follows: TGTGCCAGCACACTCGATACAGGAGATGGCTACACCTTC.

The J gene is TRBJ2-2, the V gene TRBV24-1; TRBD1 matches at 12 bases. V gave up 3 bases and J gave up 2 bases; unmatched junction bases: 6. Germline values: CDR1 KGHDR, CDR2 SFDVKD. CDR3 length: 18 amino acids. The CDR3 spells CATSDPSGTGGNTGELFF. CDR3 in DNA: TGTGCCACCAGTGATCCGTCGGGGACAGGGGGCAACACCGGGGAGCTGTTTTTT.